This TCR beta chain was sequenced in a study of blood T cell repertoires in COVID-19. At the level of the study: The United States, Italy and Spain supplied acute and convalescent COVID-19 samples. The cDNA or gDNA used as material had been derived from T cells, B-cell-depleted T cells, or PBMCs.

Methods used by the authors: Nucleated cell number was recorded as an estimate derived from reference gene primer amplification. Profiled with immunoSEQ multiplex PCR; TCRdb holds only in-frame clones, not every one. The V and J calls and clone size were taken over from that table, and D and trimming were inferred from the DNA. This sample has tens of thousands of clones, with about 86% found just once. CDR3 length: 14 amino acids. Trimming left V 4 bases short and J 5 bases short, with 14 bases between. CDR1 SNHLY and CDR2 FYNNEI come from the germline V gene. This clone appeared a few times. The V gene is TRBV2, the J gene TRBJ1-1, with D possibly matching TRBD1 (6 bases). The receptor was isolated from a human donor with acute or convalescent COVID-19. The donor label of this sample is uncertain. Specimen: peripheral blood. DNA of the CDR3: TGTGCCAGCAGTGCGACAGGCCGGAAAACTGAAGCTTTCTTT. Amino acids: CASSATGRKTEAFF.